This T cell receptor (beta chain) derives from a study of cytomegalovirus exposure and HLA in healthy donors. Note on this clone: Its antigen is unknown.

V was pared by 2 bases and J by 0 bases, with 1 base of the junction left unmatched. CDR3 length equals 15 residues. Germline CDR1 reads SNHLY; CDR2 reads FYNNEI. Primers for the PCR totalled 60 Vbeta and 13 Jbeta. TCRdb's copy holds only in-frame clones and misses some; the assay was immunoSEQ multiplex PCR. Here the sample spans about 110,000 clones, roughly 80% being singletons. Study conclusions and caveats: In an earlier analysis, about 87% or about 30%: the productive usage of most TCR beta V segments.

The genes are TRBV2 and TRBJ1-5, with 7 bases lining up with TRBD1. The clonotype originates from a woman younger than 45 in good health and CMV-seronegative. The material sequenced was PBMCs. CDR3 sequence reads: CASSEWDSSNQPQHF. In nucleotides, the CDR3 is TGTGCCAGCAGTGAATGGGACAGTAGCAATCAGCCCCAGCATTTT.